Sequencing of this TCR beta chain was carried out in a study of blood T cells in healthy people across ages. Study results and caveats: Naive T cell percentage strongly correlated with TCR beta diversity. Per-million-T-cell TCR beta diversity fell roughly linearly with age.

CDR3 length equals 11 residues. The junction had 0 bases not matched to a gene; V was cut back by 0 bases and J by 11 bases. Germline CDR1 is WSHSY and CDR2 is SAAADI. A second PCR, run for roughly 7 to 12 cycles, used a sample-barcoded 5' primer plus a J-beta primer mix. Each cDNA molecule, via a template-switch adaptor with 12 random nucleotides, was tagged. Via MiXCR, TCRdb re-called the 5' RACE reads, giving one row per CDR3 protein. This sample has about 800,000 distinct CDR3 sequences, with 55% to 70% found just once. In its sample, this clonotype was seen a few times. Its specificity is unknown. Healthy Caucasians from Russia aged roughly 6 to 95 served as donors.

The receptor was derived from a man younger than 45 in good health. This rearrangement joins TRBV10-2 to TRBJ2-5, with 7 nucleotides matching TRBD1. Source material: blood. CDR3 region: CASSESGQQYF. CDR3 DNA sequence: TGCGCCAGCAGTGAGTCGGGACAGCAGTACTTC.